The sequence of this T cell receptor beta chain was determined in a study of siplizumab effects on memory and regulatory T cells. The study, taken as a whole, reports: Siplizumab brought about a significant reduction in alloreactive sequences traceable to unstimulated CD4+ memory cells.

Worth noting for this clone: Its antigen is currently unknown.

TCRdb's table, derived via immunoSEQ multiplex PCR, lists solely in-frame clones and lacks some. This table holds over 80,000 clones, roughly 94% found once. Trimming took 2 bases from V and 8 from J, leaving 16 bases between them. The germline gives CDR1 SGHVS, CDR2 FNYEAQ. This CDR3 has 15 amino acids. Material: non-Treg CD4+ T cells sorted from blood. The chain joins TRBV7-6 to TRBJ1-3; perhaps TRBD1 as D (6 bases). The TCR sequence derives from a human donor in good health. This chain's CDR3 is CASSLNWGAGDTIYF. The CDR3 coding sequence is TGTGCCAGCAGCTTAAATTGGGGGGCTGGTGACACCATATATTTT.